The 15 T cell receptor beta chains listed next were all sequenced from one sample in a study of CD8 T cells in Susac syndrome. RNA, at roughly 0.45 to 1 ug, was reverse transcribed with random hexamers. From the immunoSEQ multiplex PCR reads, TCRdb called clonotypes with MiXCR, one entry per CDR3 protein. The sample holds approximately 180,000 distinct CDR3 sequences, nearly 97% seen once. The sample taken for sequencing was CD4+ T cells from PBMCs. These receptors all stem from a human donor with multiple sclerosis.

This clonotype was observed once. The CDR3 is CSGSGQGTDTQYF. Written as DNA, the CDR3 is TGCAGCGGGTCGGGACAGGGGACAGATACGCAGTATTTT. V and J are TRBV29-1 and TRBJ2-3; TRBD1 matches at 10 bases. V dropped 7 bases and J dropped 3; count of bases not matched to a gene: 4. From germline, CDR1 is SQVTM and CDR2 ANQGSEA. The CDR3 extends over 13 amino acids.

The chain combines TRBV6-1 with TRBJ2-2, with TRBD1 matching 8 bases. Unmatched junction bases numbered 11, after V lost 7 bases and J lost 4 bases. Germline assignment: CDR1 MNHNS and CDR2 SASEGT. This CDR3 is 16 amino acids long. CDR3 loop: CASNTGQGVFTGELFF. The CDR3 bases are TGTGCCAGCAACACCGGACAGGGAGTTTTCACCGGGGAGCTGTTTTTT.

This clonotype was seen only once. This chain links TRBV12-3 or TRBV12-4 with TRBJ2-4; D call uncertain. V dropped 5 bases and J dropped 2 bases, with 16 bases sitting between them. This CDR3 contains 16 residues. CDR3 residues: CASSQGPRVTKNIQYF. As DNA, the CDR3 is TGTGCCAGCAGTCAAGGGCCTCGGGTAACCAAAAACATTCAGTACTTC.

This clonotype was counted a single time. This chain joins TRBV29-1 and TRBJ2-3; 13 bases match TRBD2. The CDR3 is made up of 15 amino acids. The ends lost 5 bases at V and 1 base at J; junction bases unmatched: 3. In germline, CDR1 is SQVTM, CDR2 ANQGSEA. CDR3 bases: TGCAGCGTTAGGGGACTAGCGGGGCGCACAGATACGCAGTATTTT. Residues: CSVRGLAGRTDTQYF.

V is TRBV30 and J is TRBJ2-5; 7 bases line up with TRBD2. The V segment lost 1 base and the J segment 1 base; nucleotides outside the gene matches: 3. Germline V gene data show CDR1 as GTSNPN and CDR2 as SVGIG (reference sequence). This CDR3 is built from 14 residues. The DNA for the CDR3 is TGTGCCTGGAGTGGCGGGGGACTCCAAGAGACCCAGTACTTC. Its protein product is CAWSGGGLQETQYF.

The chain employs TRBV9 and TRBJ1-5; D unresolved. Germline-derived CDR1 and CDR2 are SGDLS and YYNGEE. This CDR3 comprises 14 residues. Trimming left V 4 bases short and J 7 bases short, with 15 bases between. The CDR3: CASSRGPRNQPQHF. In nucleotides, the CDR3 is TGTGCCAGCAGCCGTGGACCCAGGAACCAGCCCCAGCATTTT.

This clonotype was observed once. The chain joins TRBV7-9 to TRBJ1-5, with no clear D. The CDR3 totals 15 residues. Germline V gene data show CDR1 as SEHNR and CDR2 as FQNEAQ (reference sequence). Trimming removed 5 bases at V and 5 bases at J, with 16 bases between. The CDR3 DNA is TGTGCCAGCAGCCCCACGTCAAGAACCGATCAGCCCCAGCATTTT. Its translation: CASSPTSRTDQPQHF. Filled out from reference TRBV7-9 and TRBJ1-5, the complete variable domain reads DTGVSQNPRHKITKRGQNVTFRCDPISEHNRLYWYRQTLGQGPEFLTYFQNEAQLEKSRLLSDRFSAERPKGSFSTLEIQRTEQGDSAMYLCASSPTSRTDQPQHFGDGTRLSIL.

The CDR3 region is CASSSADRAYQETQYF. Here the CDR3 DNA reads TGTGCCAGCAGCTCGGCCGACAGGGCCTACCAAGAGACCCAGTACTTC. The chain combines TRBV5-4 with TRBJ2-5, with TRBD1 matching over 7 bases. CDR1 and CDR2 from the germline V gene are SGHNT and YYREEE (reference sequence). V lost 3 bases to trimming and J lost 0 bases; unmatched junction nucleotides: 8. This CDR3 has 16 residues.

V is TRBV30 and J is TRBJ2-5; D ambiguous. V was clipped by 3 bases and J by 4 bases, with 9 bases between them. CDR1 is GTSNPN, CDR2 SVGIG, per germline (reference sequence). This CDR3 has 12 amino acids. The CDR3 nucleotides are TGTGCCTGGAGCACCTTTCGAGAGACCCAGTACTTC. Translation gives CAWSTFRETQYF.

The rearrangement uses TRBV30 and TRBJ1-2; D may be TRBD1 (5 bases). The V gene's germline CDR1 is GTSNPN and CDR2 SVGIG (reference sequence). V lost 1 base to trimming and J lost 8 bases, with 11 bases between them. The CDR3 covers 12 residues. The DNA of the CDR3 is TGTGCCTGGAGTGATAGGGGTGGAGGCTACACCTTC. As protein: CAWSDRGGGYTF.

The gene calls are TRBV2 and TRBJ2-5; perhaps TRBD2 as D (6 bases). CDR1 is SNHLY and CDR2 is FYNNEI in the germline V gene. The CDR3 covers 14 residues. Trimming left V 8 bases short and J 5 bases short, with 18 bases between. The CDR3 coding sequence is TGTGCCAGCCAGAACGAGGTCGGAGGGGAGACCCAGTACTTC. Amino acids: CASQNEVGGETQYF. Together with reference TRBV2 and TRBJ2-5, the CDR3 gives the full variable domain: EPEVTQTPSHQVTQMGQEVILRCVPISNHLYFYWYRQILGQKVEFLVSFYNNEISEKSEIFDDQFSVERPDGSNFTLKIRSTKLEDSAMYFCASQNEVGGETQYFGPGTRLLVL.

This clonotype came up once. The CDR3 is CASGFSRGGYGYTF. The CDR3 DNA is TGTGCTAGTGGTTTCTCACGAGGTGGCTATGGCTACACCTTC. The chain carries TRBV12-5 and TRBJ1-2; D gene ambiguous. The CDR3 has 14 amino acids. The germline gives CDR1 LGHNT, CDR2 FRNRAP. The V and J ends lost 3 bases and 4 bases respectively, with 12 bases between them. Full variable domain (outside the CDR3, taken from reference TRBV12-5 and TRBJ1-2): DARVTQTPRHKVTEMGQEVTMRCQPILGHNTVFWYRQTMMQGLELLAYFRNRAPLDDSGMPKDRFSAEMPDATLATLKIQPSEPRDSAVYFCASGFSRGGYGYTFGSGTRLTVV.

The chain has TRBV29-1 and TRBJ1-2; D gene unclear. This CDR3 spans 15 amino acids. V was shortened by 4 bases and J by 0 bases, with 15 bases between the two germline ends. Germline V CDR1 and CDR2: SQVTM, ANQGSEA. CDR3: CSVAGQPITNYGYTF. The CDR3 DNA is TGCAGCGTTGCAGGCCAGCCGATTACTAACTATGGCTACACCTTC.

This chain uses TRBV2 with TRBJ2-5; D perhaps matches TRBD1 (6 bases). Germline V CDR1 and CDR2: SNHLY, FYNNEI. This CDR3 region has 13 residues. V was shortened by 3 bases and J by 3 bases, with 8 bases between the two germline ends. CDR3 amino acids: CASSDNREETQYF. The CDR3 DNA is TGTGCCAGCAGTGACAACAGGGAAGAGACCCAGTACTTC.

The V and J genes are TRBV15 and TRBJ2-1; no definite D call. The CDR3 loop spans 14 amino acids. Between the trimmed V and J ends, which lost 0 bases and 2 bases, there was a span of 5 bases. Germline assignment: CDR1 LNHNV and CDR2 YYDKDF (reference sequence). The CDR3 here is CATSRDKAYNEQFF. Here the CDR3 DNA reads TGTGCCACCAGCAGAGATAAGGCCTACAATGAGCAGTTCTTC.